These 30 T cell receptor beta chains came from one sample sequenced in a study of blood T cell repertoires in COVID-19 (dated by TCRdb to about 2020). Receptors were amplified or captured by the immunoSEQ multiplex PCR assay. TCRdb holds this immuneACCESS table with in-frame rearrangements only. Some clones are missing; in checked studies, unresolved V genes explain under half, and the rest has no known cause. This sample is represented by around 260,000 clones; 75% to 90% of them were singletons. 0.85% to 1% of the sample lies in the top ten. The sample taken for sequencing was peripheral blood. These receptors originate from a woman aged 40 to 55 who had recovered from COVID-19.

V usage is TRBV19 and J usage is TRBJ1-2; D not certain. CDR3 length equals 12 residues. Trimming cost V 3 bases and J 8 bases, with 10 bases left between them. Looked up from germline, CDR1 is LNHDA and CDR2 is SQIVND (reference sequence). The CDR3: CASSMGGSGYTF. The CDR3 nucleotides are TGTGCCAGTAGTATGGGAGGGTCGGGCTACACCTTC.

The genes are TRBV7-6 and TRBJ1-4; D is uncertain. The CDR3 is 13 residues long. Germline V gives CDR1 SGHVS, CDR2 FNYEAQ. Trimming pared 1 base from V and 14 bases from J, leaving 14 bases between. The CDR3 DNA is TGTGCCAGCAGCTTAGAATTAATGGCTCCTCTGTTTTTT. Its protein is CASSLELMAPLFF.

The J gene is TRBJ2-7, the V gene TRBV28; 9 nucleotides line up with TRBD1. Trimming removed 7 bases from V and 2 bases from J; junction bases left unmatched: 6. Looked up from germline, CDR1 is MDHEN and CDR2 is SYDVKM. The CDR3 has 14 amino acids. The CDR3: CASTSTGGPYEQYF. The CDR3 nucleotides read TGTGCCAGCACTAGTACAGGGGGCCCCTACGAGCAGTACTTC.

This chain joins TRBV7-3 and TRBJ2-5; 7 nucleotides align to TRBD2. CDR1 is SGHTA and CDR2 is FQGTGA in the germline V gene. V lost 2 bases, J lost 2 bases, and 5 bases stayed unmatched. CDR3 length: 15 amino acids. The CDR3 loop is CASSLAASGQETQYF. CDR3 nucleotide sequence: TGTGCCAGCAGCTTAGCGGCTAGCGGACAAGAGACCCAGTACTTC.

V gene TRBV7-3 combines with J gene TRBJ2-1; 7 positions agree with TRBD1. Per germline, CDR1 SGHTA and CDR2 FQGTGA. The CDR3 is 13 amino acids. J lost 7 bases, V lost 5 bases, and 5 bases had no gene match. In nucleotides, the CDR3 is TGTGCCAGCAGCCACCGGGACAGTAATGAGCAGTTCTTC. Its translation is CASSHRDSNEQFF.

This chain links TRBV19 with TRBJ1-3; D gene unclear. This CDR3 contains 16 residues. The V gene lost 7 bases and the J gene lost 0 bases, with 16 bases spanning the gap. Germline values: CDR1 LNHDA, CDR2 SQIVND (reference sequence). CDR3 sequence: CASTPHGVRSGNTIYF. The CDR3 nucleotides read TGTGCCAGTACCCCACACGGGGTCCGCTCTGGAAACACCATATATTTT.

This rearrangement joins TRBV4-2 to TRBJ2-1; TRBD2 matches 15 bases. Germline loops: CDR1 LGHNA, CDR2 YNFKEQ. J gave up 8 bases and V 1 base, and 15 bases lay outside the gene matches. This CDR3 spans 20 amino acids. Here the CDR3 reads CASSQVDGTGLAGGPDEQFF. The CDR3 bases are TGTGCCAGCAGCCAAGTAGATGGCACCGGACTAGCGGGAGGGCCAGATGAGCAGTTCTTC.

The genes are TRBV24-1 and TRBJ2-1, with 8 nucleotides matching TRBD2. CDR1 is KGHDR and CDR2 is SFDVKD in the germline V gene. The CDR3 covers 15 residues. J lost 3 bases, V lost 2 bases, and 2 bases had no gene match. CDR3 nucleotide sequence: TGTGCCACCAGTGATTCGCTAGCGGGCTACAATGAGCAGTTCTTC. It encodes CATSDSLAGYNEQFF.

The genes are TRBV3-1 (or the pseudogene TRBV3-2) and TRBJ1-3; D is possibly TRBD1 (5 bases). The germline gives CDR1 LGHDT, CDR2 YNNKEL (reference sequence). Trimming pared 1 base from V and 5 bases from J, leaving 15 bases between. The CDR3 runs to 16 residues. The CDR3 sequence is CASSQVRPGRRNTIYF. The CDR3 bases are TGTGCCAGCAGCCAAGTTAGGCCAGGGAGGCGAAACACCATATATTTT.

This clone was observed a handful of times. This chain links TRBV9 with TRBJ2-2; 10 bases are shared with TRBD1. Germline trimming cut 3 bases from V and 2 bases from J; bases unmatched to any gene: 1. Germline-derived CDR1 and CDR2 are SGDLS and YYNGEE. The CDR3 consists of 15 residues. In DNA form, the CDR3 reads TGTGCCAGCAGCGCGACAGGGGGCAACACCGGGGAGCTGTTTTTT. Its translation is CASSATGGNTGELFF.

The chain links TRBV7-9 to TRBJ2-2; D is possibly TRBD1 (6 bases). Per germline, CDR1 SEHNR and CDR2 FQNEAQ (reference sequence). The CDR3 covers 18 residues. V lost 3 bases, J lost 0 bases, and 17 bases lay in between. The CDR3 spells CASSLGTLGQTNTGELFF. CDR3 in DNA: TGTGCCAGCAGCTTGGGTACCCTGGGACAAACGAACACCGGGGAGCTGTTTTTT.

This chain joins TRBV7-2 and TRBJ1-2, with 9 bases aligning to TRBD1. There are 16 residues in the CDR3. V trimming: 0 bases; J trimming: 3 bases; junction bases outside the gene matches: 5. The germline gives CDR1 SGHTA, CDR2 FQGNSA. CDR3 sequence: CASSLAFTGGDYGYTF. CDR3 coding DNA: TGTGCCAGCAGCTTAGCTTTTACAGGGGGCGACTATGGCTACACCTTC.

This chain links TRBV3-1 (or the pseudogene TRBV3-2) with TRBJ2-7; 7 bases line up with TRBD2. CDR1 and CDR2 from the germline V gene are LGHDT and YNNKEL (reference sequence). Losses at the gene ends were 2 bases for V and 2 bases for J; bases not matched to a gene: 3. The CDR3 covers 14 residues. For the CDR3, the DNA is TGTGCCAGCAGCCAAACCCTAGCGGCCTACGAGCAGTACTTC. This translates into CASSQTLAAYEQYF.

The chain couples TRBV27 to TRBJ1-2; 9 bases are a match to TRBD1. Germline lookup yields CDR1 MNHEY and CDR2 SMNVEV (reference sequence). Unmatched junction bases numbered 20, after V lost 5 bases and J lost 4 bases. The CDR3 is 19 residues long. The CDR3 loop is CASSLRTVQGASPSYGYTF. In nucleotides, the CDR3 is TGTGCCAGCAGTCTGAGGACGGTACAGGGGGCGTCCCCAAGCTATGGCTACACCTTC.

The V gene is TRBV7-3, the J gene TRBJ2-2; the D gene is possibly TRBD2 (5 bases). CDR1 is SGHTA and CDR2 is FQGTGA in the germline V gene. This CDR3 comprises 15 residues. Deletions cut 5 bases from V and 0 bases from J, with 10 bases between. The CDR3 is CASSPAGTNTGELFF. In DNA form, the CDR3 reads TGTGCCAGCAGCCCTGCCGGGACGAACACCGGGGAGCTGTTTTTT.

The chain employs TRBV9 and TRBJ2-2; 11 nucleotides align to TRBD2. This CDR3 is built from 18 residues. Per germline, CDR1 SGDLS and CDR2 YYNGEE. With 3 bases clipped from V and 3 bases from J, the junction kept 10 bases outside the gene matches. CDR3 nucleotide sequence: TGTGCCAGCAGCGCCGAGTTTTTAGCGGGAGGGGACACCGGGGAGCTGTTTTTT. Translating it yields CASSAEFLAGGDTGELFF.

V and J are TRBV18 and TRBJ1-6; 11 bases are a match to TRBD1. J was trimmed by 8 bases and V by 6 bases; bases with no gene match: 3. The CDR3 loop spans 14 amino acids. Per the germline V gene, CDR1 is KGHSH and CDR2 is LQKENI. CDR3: CASSRGQGDSPLHF. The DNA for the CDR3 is TGTGCCAGCTCGCGGGGACAGGGGGATTCACCCCTCCACTTT.

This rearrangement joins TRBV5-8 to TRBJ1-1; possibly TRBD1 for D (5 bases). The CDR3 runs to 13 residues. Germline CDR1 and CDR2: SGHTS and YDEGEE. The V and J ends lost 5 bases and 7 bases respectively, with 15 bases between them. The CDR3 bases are TGTGCCAGCAGGGGGCGCAGGGTAGGTGAAGCTTTCTTT. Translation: CASRGRRVGEAFF.

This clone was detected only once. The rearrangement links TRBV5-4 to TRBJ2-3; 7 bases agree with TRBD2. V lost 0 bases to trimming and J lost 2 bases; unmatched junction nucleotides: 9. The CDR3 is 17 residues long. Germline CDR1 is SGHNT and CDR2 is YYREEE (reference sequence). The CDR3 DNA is TGTGCCAGCAGCTTGGCGGCGCTAGCGGCCATCACAGATACGCAGTATTTT. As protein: CASSLAALAAITDTQYF.

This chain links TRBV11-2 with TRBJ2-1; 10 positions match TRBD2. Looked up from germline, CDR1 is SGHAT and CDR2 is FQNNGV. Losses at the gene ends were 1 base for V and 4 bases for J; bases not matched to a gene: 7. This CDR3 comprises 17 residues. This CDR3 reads CASSLGLAGVGYNEQFF. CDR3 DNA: TGTGCCAGCAGCTTAGGTCTAGCGGGAGTCGGATACAATGAGCAGTTCTTC. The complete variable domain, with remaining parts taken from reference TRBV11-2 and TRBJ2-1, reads EAGVAQSPRYKIIEKRQSVAFWCNPISGHATLYWYQQILGQGPKLLIQFQNNGVVDDSQLPKDRFSAERLKGVDSTLKIQPAKLEDSAVYLCASSLGLAGVGYNEQFFGPGTRLTVL.

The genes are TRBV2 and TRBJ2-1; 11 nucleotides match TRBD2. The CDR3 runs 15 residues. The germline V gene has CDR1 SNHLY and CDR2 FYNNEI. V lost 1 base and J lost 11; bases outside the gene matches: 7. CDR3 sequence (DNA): TGTGCCAGCAGTGAAGGTAGCGGGAGGGAGAGGAAGCAGTTCTTC. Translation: CASSEGSGRERKQFF.

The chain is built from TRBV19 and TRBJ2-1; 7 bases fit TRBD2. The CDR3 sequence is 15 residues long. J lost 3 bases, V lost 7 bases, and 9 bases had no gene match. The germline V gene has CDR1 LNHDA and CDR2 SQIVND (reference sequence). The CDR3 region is CASTALAVGYNEQFF. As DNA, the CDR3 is TGTGCCAGTACGGCCCTAGCGGTGGGCTACAATGAGCAGTTCTTC.

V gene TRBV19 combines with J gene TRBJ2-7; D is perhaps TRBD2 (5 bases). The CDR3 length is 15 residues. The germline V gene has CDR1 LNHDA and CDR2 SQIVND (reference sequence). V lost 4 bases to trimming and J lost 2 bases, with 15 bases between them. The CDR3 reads CASSNQRTETYEQYF. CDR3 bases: TGTGCCAGTAGTAACCAGCGGACGGAAACCTACGAGCAGTACTTC.

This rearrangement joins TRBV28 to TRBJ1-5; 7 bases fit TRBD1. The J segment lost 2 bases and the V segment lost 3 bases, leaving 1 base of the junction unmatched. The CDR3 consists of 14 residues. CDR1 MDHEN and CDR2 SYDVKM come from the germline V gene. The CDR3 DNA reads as TGTGCCAGCAGTTTGGGGACAGGCAATCAGCCCCAGCATTTT. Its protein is CASSLGTGNQPQHF.

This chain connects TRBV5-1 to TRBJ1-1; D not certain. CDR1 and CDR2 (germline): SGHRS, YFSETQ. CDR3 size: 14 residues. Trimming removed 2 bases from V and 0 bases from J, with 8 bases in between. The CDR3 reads CASSFEGLNTEAFF. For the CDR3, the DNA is TGCGCCAGCAGCTTTGAGGGTTTGAACACTGAAGCTTTCTTT.

CDR3 coding DNA: TGCGCCAGCAGCCAAGAGGGCCTTACGTCCTACGAGCAGTACTTC. Translated, it gives CASSQEGLTSYEQYF. The J gene is TRBJ2-7, the V gene TRBV4-1, with D uncertain. Looked up from germline, CDR1 is MGHRA and CDR2 is YSYEKL. The CDR3 runs 15 residues. The germline V and J ends were trimmed by 0 bases and 1 base, with 10 bases remaining between them.

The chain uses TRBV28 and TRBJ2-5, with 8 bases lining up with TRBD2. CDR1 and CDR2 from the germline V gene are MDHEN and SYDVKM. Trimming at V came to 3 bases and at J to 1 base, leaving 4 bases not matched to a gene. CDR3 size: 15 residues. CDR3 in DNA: TGTGCCAGCAGTTTGGGCGGGAGGCTCCAAGAGACCCAGTACTTC. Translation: CASSLGGRLQETQYF.

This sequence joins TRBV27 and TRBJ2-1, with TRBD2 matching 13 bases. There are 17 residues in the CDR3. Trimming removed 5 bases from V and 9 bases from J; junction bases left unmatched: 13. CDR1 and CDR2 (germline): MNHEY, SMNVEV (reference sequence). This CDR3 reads CASSPPGLAGFLGEQFF. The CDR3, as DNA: TGTGCCAGCAGTCCCCCGGGACTAGCGGGATTTCTAGGTGAGCAGTTCTTC.

Here the CDR3 reads CASSHAAGGINSPLHF. The CDR3 nucleotides read TGTGCCAGCAGCCATGCAGCCGGGGGGATTAATTCACCCCTCCACTTT. V and J are TRBV3-1 (or the pseudogene TRBV3-2) and TRBJ1-6, with TRBD1 as a possible D gene (5 bases). Germline V gives CDR1 LGHDT, CDR2 YNNKEL (reference sequence). The CDR3 covers 16 residues. Trimming stripped 3 bases from V and 6 bases from J, with 15 bases between.

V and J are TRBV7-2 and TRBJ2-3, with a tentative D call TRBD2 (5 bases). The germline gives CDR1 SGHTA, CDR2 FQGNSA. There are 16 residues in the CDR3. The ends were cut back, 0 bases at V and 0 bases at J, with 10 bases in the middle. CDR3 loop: CASSLAGWTSTDTQYF. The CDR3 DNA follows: TGTGCCAGCAGCTTAGCGGGCTGGACTAGCACAGATACGCAGTATTTT.